These 24 T cell receptor beta chains were sequenced from one sample in a study of response to subunit inactivated influenza vaccine. TCRdb re-called the RT-PCR reads with MiXCR, one entry per CDR3 protein. Of approximately 490,000 distinct CDR3 sequences listed, under 8.5% were seen once; the top ten hold around 13%. The specimen was PBMCs from blood, collected less than 30 months after vaccination. These receptors came from a man between 45 and 75 years old who received an inactivated influenza vaccine.

This clonotype was picked up a small number of times. The chain uses TRBV4-3 and TRBJ2-1, with unresolved D. The length of the CDR3 is 14 residues. Germline V lookup: CDR1 LGHNA, CDR2 YSLEER. The V and J ends lost 1 base and 4 bases respectively, with 8 bases between them. CDR3 sequence: CASSQGSPYNEQFF. The CDR3, as DNA: TGCGCCAGCAGCCAAGGGTCACCTTACAATGAGCAGTTCTTC.

This clonotype was counted many times. The J gene is TRBJ1-5, the V gene TRBV7-2; tentative D call: TRBD1 (5 bases). Trimming removed 5 bases at V and 2 bases at J, with 10 bases between. From germline, CDR1 is SGHTA and CDR2 FQGNSA. The CDR3 is made up of 14 amino acids. CDR3 sequence (DNA): TGTGCCAGCAGCCGACGGGACGGCAATCAGCCCCAGCATTTT. Its translation: CASSRRDGNQPQHF.

V and J are TRBV5-6 and TRBJ1-5; no firm D call. The germline CDR1 and CDR2 sequences are SGHDT and YYEEEE. The V end was cut by 4 bases, the J end by 6 bases, with 11 bases between. The length of the CDR3 is 13 residues. The CDR3 loop reads CASSLFSSQPQHF. The CDR3 DNA is TGTGCCAGCAGCCTTTTCTCTAGTCAGCCCCAGCATTTT.

This clonotype was seen many times. The genes are TRBV20-1 and TRBJ1-6; TRBD1 matches 12 bases. The V segment lost 2 bases and the J segment 9 bases; nucleotides outside the gene matches: 8. The V gene's germline CDR1 is DFQATT and CDR2 SNEGSKA (reference sequence). The CDR3 is 16 residues long. The CDR3 loop is CSARPGQGAMSSPLHF. The CDR3 DNA sequence: TGCAGTGCTAGACCGGGACAGGGGGCGATGAGTTCACCCCTCCACTTT.

A few counts support this clonotype. The chain carries TRBV7-8 and TRBJ1-4; no firm D call. This CDR3 has 12 amino acids. Germline V gene lookup returns CDR1 SGHVS and CDR2 FQNEAQ. Trimming pared 5 bases from V and 16 bases from J, leaving 17 bases between. The CDR3 DNA follows: TGTGCCAGCAGCGATATTCGGGGAATCTGGTTTTTT. Translated, it gives CASSDIRGIWFF. Using reference TRBV7-8 and TRBJ1-4 for the parts outside the CDR3, the full variable domain is GAGVSQSPRYKVAKRGQDVALRCDPISGHVSLFWYQQALGQGPEFLTYFQNEAQLDKSGLPSDRFFAERPEGSVSTLKIQRTQQEDSAVYLCASSDIRGIWFFGSGTQLSVL.

This chain connects TRBV11-1 to TRBJ1-6; 12 bases align to TRBD1. This CDR3 has 18 residues. J was trimmed by 7 bases and V by 0 bases; bases with no gene match: 7. In germline, CDR1 is SGHAT, CDR2 FQDESV (reference sequence). CDR3 DNA: TGTGCCAGCAGCTTAGCACCGGGACAGGGGGCGAGAAATTCACCCCTCCACTTT. This gives the protein CASSLAPGQGARNSPLHF.

V usage is TRBV9 and J usage is TRBJ2-7, with D unresolved. The ends were cut back, 3 bases at V and 4 bases at J, with 14 bases in the middle. CDR1 is SGDLS, CDR2 YYNGEE, per germline. This CDR3 is built from 14 residues. The CDR3 loop reads CASSATPAGYEQYF. The CDR3 nucleotides read TGTGCCAGCAGCGCCACACCAGCAGGATACGAGCAGTACTTC.

The chain combines TRBV10-3 with TRBJ1-1; D gene unclear. V was clipped by 7 bases and J by 1 base, with 19 bases between them. Germline CDR1 reads ENHRY; CDR2 reads SYGVKD. This CDR3 region has 16 residues. The CDR3 DNA follows: TGTGCCATCACAGCGACGCAGGTCGCTGGGAACACTGAAGCTTTCTTT. Amino acid sequence: CAITATQVAGNTEAFF.

This clonotype was counted at least ten times. J is TRBJ1-2 and V is TRBV7-2; D gene uncertain. The CDR3 consists of 13 residues. The V end lost 1 base, the J end lost 6 bases, and 9 bases lay between the germline ends. Germline loops: CDR1 SGHTA, CDR2 FQGNSA. CDR3 region: CASSLGSRDGYTF. The CDR3 nucleotides read TGTGCCAGCAGCTTAGGGTCACGCGATGGCTACACCTTC.

There are a few counts of this clonotype. This sequence joins TRBV10-3 and TRBJ2-2; D ambiguous. CDR3 length equals 14 residues. Germline CDR1 reads ENHRY; CDR2 reads SYGVKD. With 7 bases removed from V and 1 base from J, the gap between germline ends came to 10 bases. The CDR3 bases are TGTGCCATCACTGAAAACAAGAACACCGGGGAGCTGTTTTTT. Protein sequence: CAITENKNTGELFF.

In its sample, this clonotype was seen many times. The J gene is TRBJ1-2, the V gene TRBV14; a possible D gene is TRBD1 (5 bases). The CDR3 contains 13 residues. V was pared by 4 bases and J by 8 bases, with 14 bases between. Germline V gene lookup returns CDR1 SGHDN and CDR2 FVKESK. The CDR3 DNA follows: TGTGCCAGCAGCCTCTCGGCCGGGGACGGCTACACCTTC. Translated, it gives CASSLSAGDGYTF.

The chain has TRBV24-1 and TRBJ2-2; D is uncertain. This CDR3 contains 14 residues. V was pared by 4 bases and J by 0 bases, with 5 bases between. The germline CDR1 and CDR2 sequences are KGHDR and SFDVKD. The CDR3 sequence is CATSDGTNTGELFF. Here the CDR3 DNA reads TGTGCCACCAGTGACGGTACGAACACCGGGGAGCTGTTTTTT.

This clonotype turned up a few times. The chain couples TRBV2 to TRBJ2-5; weak D call: TRBD1 (5 bases). V was shortened by 8 bases and J by 1 base, with 11 bases between the two germline ends. The CDR3 consists of 13 residues. From germline, CDR1 is SNHLY and CDR2 FYNNEI. CDR3 coding DNA: TGTGCCAGCCACCGACAGACCCAAGAGACCCAGTACTTC. Its protein is CASHRQTQETQYF.

This clonotype was seen a few times. The rearrangement uses TRBV9 and TRBJ1-6; possibly TRBD1 for D (6 bases). The CDR3 spans 14 residues. V was pared by 1 base and J by 10 bases, with 12 bases between. CDR1 and CDR2 from the germline V gene are SGDLS and YYNGEE. The DNA of the CDR3 is TGTGCCAGCAGCGTAACGGGGGGCAGATCACCCCTCCACTTT. As protein: CASSVTGGRSPLHF. The full variable domain, with the rest looked up from reference TRBV9 and TRBJ1-6, is DSGVTQTPKHLITATGQRVTLRCSPRSGDLSVYWYQQSLDQGLQFLIQYYNGEERAKGNILERFSAQQFPDLHSELNLSSLELGDSALYFCASSVTGGRSPLHFGNGTRLTVT.

In nucleotides, the CDR3 is TGTGCCGTACGCTCTGGGGCCAACGTCCTGACTTTC. It codes for CAVRSGANVLTF. This chain connects TRBV25-1 to TRBJ2-6; no firm D call. The length of the CDR3 is 12 residues. Per germline, CDR1 MGHDK and CDR2 SYGVNS. V was pared by 11 bases and J by 0 bases, with 5 bases between.

This clonotype was found a few times. V is TRBV7-2 and J is TRBJ2-1; D unresolved. The ends were cut back, 4 bases at V and 0 bases at J, with 10 bases in the middle. Germline CDR1 and CDR2: SGHTA and FQGNSA. This CDR3 region has 15 residues. For the CDR3, the DNA is TGTGCCAGCAGCTGGGTACAGAGCTCCTACAATGAGCAGTTCTTC. This gives the protein CASSWVQSSYNEQFF.

The gene calls are TRBV20-1 and TRBJ2-3, with 7 bases fitting TRBD2. CDR3 size: 16 residues. In germline, CDR1 is DFQATT, CDR2 SNEGSKA (reference sequence). Trimming at V came to 6 bases and at J to 0 bases, leaving 12 bases not matched to a gene. This CDR3 is CSATPAGLESTDTQYF. The CDR3, as DNA: TGCAGTGCGACCCCGGCCGGACTAGAGAGCACAGATACGCAGTATTTT.

This clonotype was seen only a few times. This chain uses TRBV15 with TRBJ2-7, with TRBD1 matching over 8 bases. V lost 1 base and J lost 7; bases outside the gene matches: 15. The germline V gene encodes CDR1 LNHNV and CDR2 YYDKDF (reference sequence). The CDR3 contains 17 residues. DNA of the CDR3: TGTGCCACCAGCAGAGGGGTATCGGACAGGGATCCTTCGGAGCAGTACTTC. The encoded protein is CATSRGVSDRDPSEQYF.

This clonotype has ten or more counts. The rearrangement uses TRBV12-3 or TRBV12-4 and TRBJ1-1, with a tentative D call TRBD1 (6 bases). Between the trimmed V and J ends, which lost 7 bases and 1 base, there was a span of 10 bases. The CDR3 contains 13 residues. CDR3: CASNPTGNTEAFF. CDR3 DNA: TGTGCCAGCAACCCGACAGGGAACACTGAAGCTTTCTTT.

The genes are TRBV7-2 and TRBJ2-1; 8 bases match TRBD1. The length of the CDR3 is 17 residues. From germline, CDR1 is SGHTA and CDR2 FQGNSA. Unmatched junction bases numbered 8, after V lost 1 base and J lost 3 bases. The CDR3 sequence is CASSLGKGTGFYNEQFF. The CDR3 region has the DNA TGTGCCAGCAGCTTAGGAAAGGGGACAGGTTTCTACAATGAGCAGTTCTTC.

The chain joins TRBV20-1 to TRBJ2-1; TRBD2 aligns across 14 bases. V trimming: 4 bases; J trimming: 2 bases; junction bases outside the gene matches: 4. Per the germline V gene, CDR1 is DFQATT and CDR2 is SNEGSKA (reference sequence). The CDR3 is 16 amino acids. As DNA, the CDR3 is TGCAGTGCTACGGGGACTAGCGGGGGTACCTACAATGAGCAGTTCTTC. Amino acid sequence: CSATGTSGGTYNEQFF.

This clonotype occurred many times. DNA of the CDR3: TGTGCCAGCAGTCCGGGACTAGCGGACCTCCGGGGTGAGCAGTTCTTC. Its protein is CASSPGLADLRGEQFF. J is TRBJ2-1 and V is TRBV12-3 or TRBV12-4, with 11 bases lining up with TRBD2. The junction had 12 bases not matched to a gene; V was cut back by 5 bases and J by 9 bases. This CDR3 region has 16 residues.

This clonotype was detected ten times or more. The chain is built from TRBV29-1 and TRBJ1-4; D is perhaps TRBD1 (5 bases). Germline V gene data show CDR1 as SQVTM and CDR2 as ANQGSEA. The ends were cut back, 6 bases at V and 2 bases at J, with 25 bases in the middle. This CDR3 region has 18 residues. CDR3 protein: CSVPAGTADRVTNEKLFF. CDR3 nucleotides: TGCAGCGTACCGGCCGGGACGGCGGATAGAGTGACTAATGAAAAACTGTTTTTT.

This chain links TRBV7-6 with TRBJ2-7; TRBD1 matches at 7 bases. CDR3 length: 16 amino acids. V was clipped by 5 bases and J by 0 bases; unmatched bases: 10. CDR1 is SGHVS, CDR2 FNYEAQ, per germline. In nucleotides, the CDR3 is TGTGCCAGCAGCGCTACCGGGACAGCCTTCTCCTACGAGCAGTACTTC. This gives the protein CASSATGTAFSYEQYF.